This paragraph reports one T cell receptor (beta chain). The antigen is unknown. The CDR3 carries no conserved terminal phenylalanine or tryptophan, so it likely arises from a read error. The CDR3 extends over 11 amino acids. CDR1 is MNHNS and CDR2 is SASEGT in the germline V gene. The entry originates in a study of tumor-infiltrating lymphocytes in primary liver carcinoma. About the study: The five patients, who were men and women, ranged in age from 30 to 69 years.

Germline DNA was also extracted, and blood RNA derived from unsorted whole blood. A sample of four milliliters of peripheral blood was taken before surgery. Priming with a constant-region primer yielded TCR beta cDNA from roughly 500 ng total RNA. Each TCR beta library was derived from three nested multiplex PCR rounds that employed slightly modified ARM-PCR. Researchers ran the first two PCR rounds for roughly 10 cycles each with TRBV1-TRBV30 forward primers and a C-beta reverse primer. TCRdb re-derived calls from the multiplex PCR reads in MiXCR, one entry per CDR3 protein. Found here are 310,000 or so distinct CDR3 sequences, approximately 64% of them singletons; the top ten hold about 6.1%. Study outcomes and limitations: Top-250-clone fractions were significantly higher in tumors than in blood (p = 0.039). Reduced overlap was seen in tumor-adjacent and tumor-blood pairs versus tumor region pairs.

Sequencing was performed on peripheral blood. The source of this sequence is a man between 35 and 55 years old with primary liver carcinoma and hepatitis B virus infection. The V gene is TRBV6-1, the J gene TRBJ2-5; D unclear. The CDR3, as DNA: TGTGCCATCAGTGTTGGGGAGACCCAGTACTTA. This encodes CAISVGETQYL.